The rows below give T cell receptor beta chains drawn from one sample of a study of blood T cell repertoires in COVID-19. Method: immunoSEQ multiplex PCR; TCRdb's copy keeps in-frame clones and lacks some. Of 200,000 to 300,000 clones in the sample, about 89% were seen once. The sample taken for sequencing was peripheral blood. These receptors all stem from a man in his forties who had recovered from COVID-19. The CDR3 runs from the conserved cysteine through the conserved F or W. The order of the fields is D gene, V gene, CDR3 length, J gene, clone size, CDR3 DNA, CDR3 protein. The D gene is left open where the match is weak. The size field is filled for only some rows; it gives once, few, many or a size class.

NA	TRBV2	11	TRBJ2-7	NA	TGTGCCAGCAGGCTCAGTCACGAGCAGTACTTC	CASRLSHEQYF
NA	TRBV30	13	TRBJ2-1	NA	TGTGCCGGTGCACGACTGGCCCGGAATGAGCAGTTCTTC	CAGARLARNEQFF
TRBD1	TRBV29-1	14	TRBJ2-2	NA	TGCAGCTTCAGTCCCGGGACAGGGACCGGGGAGCTGTTTTTT	CSFSPGTGTGELFF
TRBD2	TRBV7-8	17	TRBJ2-5	once	TGTGCCAGCAGCTTAGTTGGAGGGCTAGCGGGTAAAGAGACCCAGTACTTC	CASSLVGGLAGKETQYF
TRBD1	TRBV2	13	TRBJ1-5	NA	TGTGCCAGCAGCGGGACAGGGAATCAGCCCCAGCATTTT	CASSGTGNQPQHF
NA	TRBV5-6	16	TRBJ1-6	NA	TGTGCCAGCAGCTTGGTACTGGGGGCGCGTAATTCACCCCTCCACTTT	CASSLVLGARNSPLHF
TRBD1	TRBV12-3/TRBV12-4	12	TRBJ1-1	NA	TGTGCCAGCAGTTTAAGCACAGGGGGAGCTTTCTTT	CASSLSTGGAFF
NA	TRBV29-1	14	TRBJ2-3	few	TGCAGCGTTGTCGTCGGGGGAAGCACAGATACGCAGTATTTT	CSVVVGGSTDTQYF
TRBD1	TRBV7-9	14	TRBJ1-1	NA	TGTGCCAGCAGCTACGACAGGGTCTCGGTTGAAGCTTTCTTT	CASSYDRVSVEAFF
TRBD1	TRBV5-5	16	TRBJ1-1	few	TGTGCCAGCAGCACTGGAGGGACAGGGTCCGGAACTGAAGCTTTCTTT	CASSTGGTGSGTEAFF
NA	TRBV7-2	15	TRBJ2-7	NA	TGTGCCAGCAGCTTAGGAGACAGGCTATCCTACGAGCAGTACTTC	CASSLGDRLSYEQYF
NA	TRBV2	11	TRBJ2-1	NA	TGTGCCAGCATATCCTACAATGAGCAGTTCTTC	CASISYNEQFF
TRBD2	TRBV7-6	15	TRBJ2-2	few	TGTGCCAGCAGCTTGGCGGGAGGGGCCACCGGGGAGCTGTTTTTT	CASSLAGGATGELFF
TRBD1	TRBV27	15	TRBJ2-7	NA	TGTGCCAGCAGTTTACTTTCGACAGGGCCCTACGAGCAGTACTTC	CASSLLSTGPYEQYF
NA	TRBV7-8	14	TRBJ1-2	NA	TGTGCCAGCAGCTTCGGCAGGGCCAACTATGGCTACACCTTC	CASSFGRANYGYTF
NA	TRBV3-1/TRBV3-2	15	TRBJ2-3	NA	TGTGCCAGCAGCCAAGATCTGGGGAGACCAGATACGCAGTATTTT	CASSQDLGRPDTQYF
TRBD2	TRBV4-3	16	TRBJ2-1	NA	TGCGCCAGCAGCCAATCTCTAGCGGGAGGACTCAATGAGCAGTTCTTC	CASSQSLAGGLNEQFF
TRBD2	TRBV19	15	TRBJ2-3	NA	TGTGCCAGTAGTATAGGGCGGGGGAGTACAGATACGCAGTATTTT	CASSIGRGSTDTQYF
NA	TRBV11-2	18	TRBJ2-3	NA	TGTGCCAGCACCTTCCTAATGGGGGGGCTCCTAAGTAGGGATACGCAGTATTTT	CASTFLMGGLLSRDTQYF
NA	TRBV7-9	17	TRBJ2-1	NA	TGTGCCAGCAGCGCCGCACACCGGGACTGGGTACCTAATGAGCAGTTCTTC	CASSAAHRDWVPNEQFF
TRBD1	TRBV14	18	TRBJ1-1	NA	TGTGCCAGCAGCCAAAAGGGACAGGACCTTAGGGCGGGCACTGAAGCTTTCTTT	CASSQKGQDLRAGTEAFF
TRBD1	TRBV5-1	11	TRBJ2-1	NA	TGCGCCAGCAGCTTGACAGGGGAAGAGTTCTTC	CASSLTGEEFF